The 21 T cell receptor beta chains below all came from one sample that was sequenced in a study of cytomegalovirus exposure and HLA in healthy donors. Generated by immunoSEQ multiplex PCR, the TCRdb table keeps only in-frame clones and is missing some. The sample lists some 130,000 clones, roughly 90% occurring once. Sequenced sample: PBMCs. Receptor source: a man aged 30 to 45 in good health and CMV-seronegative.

The chain's CDR3 is CASSGGQEDSPLHF. CDR3 DNA: TGTGCCAGCAGTGGGGGACAGGAGGATTCACCCCTCCACTTT. This sequence joins TRBV6-5 and TRBJ1-6, with 8 nucleotides matching TRBD1. The CDR3 is 14 residues long. Germline CDR1 is MNHEY and CDR2 is SVGAGI. The V segment lost 5 bases and the J segment 8 bases; nucleotides outside the gene matches: 5.

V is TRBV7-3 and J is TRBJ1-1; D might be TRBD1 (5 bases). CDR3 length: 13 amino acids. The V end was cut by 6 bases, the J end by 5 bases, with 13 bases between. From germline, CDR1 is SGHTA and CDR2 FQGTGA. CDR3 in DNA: TGTGCCAGCAGGGACATCGGGAGAACTGAAGCTTTCTTT. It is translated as CASRDIGRTEAFF.

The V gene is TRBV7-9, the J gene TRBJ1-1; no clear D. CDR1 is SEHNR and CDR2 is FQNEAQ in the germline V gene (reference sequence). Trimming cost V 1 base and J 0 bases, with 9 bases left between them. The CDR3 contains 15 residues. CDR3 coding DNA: TGTGCCAGCAGCTTAGTGGAGGTGATGAACACTGAAGCTTTCTTT. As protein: CASSLVEVMNTEAFF.

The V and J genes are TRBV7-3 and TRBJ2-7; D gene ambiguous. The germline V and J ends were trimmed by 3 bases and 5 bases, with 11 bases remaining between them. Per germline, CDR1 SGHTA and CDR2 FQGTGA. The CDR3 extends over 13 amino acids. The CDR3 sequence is CASSFEVGHEQYF. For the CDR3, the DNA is TGTGCCAGCAGCTTTGAGGTCGGCCACGAGCAGTACTTC.

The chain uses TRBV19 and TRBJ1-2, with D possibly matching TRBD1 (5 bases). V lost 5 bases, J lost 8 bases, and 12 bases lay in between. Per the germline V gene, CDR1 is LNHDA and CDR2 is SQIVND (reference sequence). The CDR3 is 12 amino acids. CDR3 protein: CASSPRGGGYTF. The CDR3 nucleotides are TGTGCCAGTAGTCCCCGCGGGGGGGGCTACACCTTC.

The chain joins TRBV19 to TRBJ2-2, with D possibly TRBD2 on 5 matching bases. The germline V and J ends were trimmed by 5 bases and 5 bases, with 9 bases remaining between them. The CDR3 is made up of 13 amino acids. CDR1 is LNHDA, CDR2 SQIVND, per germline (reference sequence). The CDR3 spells CASSLTGTGELFF. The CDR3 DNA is TGTGCCAGTAGTTTGACGGGAACCGGGGAGCTGTTTTTT. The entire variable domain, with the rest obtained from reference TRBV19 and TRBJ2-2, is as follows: DGGITQSPKYLFRKEGQNVTLSCEQNLNHDAMYWYRQDPGQGLRLIYYSQIVNDFQKGDIAEGYSVSREKKESFPLTVTSAQKNPTAFYLCASSLTGTGELFFGEGSRLTVL.

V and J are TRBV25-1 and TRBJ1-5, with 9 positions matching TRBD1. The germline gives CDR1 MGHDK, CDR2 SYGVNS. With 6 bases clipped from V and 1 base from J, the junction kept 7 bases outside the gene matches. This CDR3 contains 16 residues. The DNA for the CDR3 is TGTGCCAGCAGCGCCGGGACAGGGACAAGCAATCAGCCCCAGCATTTT. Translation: CASSAGTGTSNQPQHF. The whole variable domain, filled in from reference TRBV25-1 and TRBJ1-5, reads EADIYQTPRYLVIGTGKKITLECSQTMGHDKMYWYQQDPGMELHLIHYSYGVNSTEKGDLSSESTVSRIRTEHFPLTLESARPSHTSQYLCASSAGTGTSNQPQHFGDGTRLSIL.

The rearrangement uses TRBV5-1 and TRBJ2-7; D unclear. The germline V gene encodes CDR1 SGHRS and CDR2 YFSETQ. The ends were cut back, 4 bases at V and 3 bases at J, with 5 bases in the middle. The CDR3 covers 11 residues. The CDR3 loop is CASSNHYEQYF. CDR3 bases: TGCGCCAGCAGCAATCACTACGAGCAGTACTTC.

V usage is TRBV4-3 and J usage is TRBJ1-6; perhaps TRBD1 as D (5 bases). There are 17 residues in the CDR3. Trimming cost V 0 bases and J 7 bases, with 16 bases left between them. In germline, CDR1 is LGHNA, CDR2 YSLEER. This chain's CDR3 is CASSQDPGGGANSPLHF. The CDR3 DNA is TGCGCCAGCAGCCAAGACCCGGGAGGAGGGGCAAATTCACCCCTCCACTTT.

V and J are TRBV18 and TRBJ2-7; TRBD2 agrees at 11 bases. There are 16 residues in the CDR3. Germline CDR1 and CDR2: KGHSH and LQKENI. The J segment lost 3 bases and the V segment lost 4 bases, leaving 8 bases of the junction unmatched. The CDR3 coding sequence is TGTGCCAGCTCACTAATGATAGCGGGAGGGCTCTACGAGCAGTACTTC. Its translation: CASSLMIAGGLYEQYF.

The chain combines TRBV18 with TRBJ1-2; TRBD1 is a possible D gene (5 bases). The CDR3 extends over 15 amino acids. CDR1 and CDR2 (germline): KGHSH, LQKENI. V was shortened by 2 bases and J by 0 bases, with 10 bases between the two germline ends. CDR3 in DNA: TGTGCCAGCTCACCAGAAGGGGAACCTAACTATGGCTACACCTTC. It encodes CASSPEGEPNYGYTF.

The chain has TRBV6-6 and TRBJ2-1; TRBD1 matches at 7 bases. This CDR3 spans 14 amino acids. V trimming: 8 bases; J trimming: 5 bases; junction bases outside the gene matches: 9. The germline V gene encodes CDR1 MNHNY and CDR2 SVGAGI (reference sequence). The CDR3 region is CASSAWQGDNEQFF. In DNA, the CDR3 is TGTGCCAGCTCGGCGTGGCAGGGGGACAATGAGCAGTTCTTC.

The chain's CDR3 is CASSDSDGELFF. CDR3 sequence (DNA): TGTGCCAGCAGCGATAGCGACGGGGAGCTGTTTTTT. This chain links TRBV7-9 with TRBJ2-2; TRBD2 might be the D (5 bases). The CDR3 is made up of 12 amino acids. Germline CDR1 and CDR2: SEHNR and FQNEAQ (reference sequence). V lost 5 bases and J 7 bases, leaving 8 bases between the germline ends.

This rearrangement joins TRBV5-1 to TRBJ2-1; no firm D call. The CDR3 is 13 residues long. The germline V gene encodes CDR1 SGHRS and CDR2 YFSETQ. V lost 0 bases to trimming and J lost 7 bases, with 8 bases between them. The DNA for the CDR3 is TGCGCCAGCAGCTTGGTAGTCGGGAATGAGCAGTTCTTC. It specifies CASSLVVGNEQFF.

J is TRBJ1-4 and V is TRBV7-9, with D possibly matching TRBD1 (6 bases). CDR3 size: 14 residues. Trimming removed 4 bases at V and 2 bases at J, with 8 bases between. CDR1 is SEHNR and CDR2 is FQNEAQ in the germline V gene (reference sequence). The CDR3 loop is CASSSQGTNEKLFF. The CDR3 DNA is TGTGCCAGCAGCTCCCAGGGGACTAATGAAAAACTGTTTTTT.

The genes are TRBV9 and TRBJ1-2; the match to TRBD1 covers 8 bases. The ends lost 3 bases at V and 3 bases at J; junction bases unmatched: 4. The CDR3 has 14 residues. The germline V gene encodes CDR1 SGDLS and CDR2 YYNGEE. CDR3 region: CASSAMTGDYGYTF. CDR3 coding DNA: TGTGCCAGCAGCGCTATGACAGGGGACTATGGCTACACCTTC.

The CDR3 reads CASSLRGQGREKLFF. The CDR3 nucleotides are TGCGCCAGCAGCTTAAGAGGACAGGGTAGAGAAAAACTGTTTTTT. This chain joins TRBV5-1 and TRBJ1-4; 8 bases agree with TRBD1. V dropped 2 bases and J dropped 8; count of bases not matched to a gene: 8. This CDR3 comprises 15 residues. Germline CDR1 and CDR2: SGHRS and YFSETQ.

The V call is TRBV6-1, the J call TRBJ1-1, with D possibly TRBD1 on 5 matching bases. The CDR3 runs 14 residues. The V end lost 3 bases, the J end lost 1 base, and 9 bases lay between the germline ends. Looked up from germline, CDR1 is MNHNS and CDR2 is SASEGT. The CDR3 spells CASSDRGTNTEAFF. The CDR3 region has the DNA TGTGCCAGCAGTGACCGGGGGACGAACACTGAAGCTTTCTTT.

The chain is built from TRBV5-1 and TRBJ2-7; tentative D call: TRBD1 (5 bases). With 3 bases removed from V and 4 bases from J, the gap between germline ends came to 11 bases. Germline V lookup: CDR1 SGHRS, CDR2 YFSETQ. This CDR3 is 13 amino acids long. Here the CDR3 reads CASSYLTGYEQYF. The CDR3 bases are TGCGCCAGCAGCTACCTCACAGGTTACGAGCAGTACTTC. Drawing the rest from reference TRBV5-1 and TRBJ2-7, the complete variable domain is KAGVTQTPRYLIKTRGQQVTLSCSPISGHRSVSWYQQTPGQGLQFLFEYFSETQRNKGNFPGRFSGRQFSNSRSEMNVSTLELGDSALYLCASSYLTGYEQYFGPGTRLTVT.

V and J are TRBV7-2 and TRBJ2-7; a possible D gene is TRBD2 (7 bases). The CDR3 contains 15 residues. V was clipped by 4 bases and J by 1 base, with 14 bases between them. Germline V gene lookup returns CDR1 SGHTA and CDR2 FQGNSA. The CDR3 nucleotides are TGTGCCAGCAGCTCACCGGGGGGCTGGTCCTACGAGCAGTACTTC. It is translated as CASSSPGGWSYEQYF.

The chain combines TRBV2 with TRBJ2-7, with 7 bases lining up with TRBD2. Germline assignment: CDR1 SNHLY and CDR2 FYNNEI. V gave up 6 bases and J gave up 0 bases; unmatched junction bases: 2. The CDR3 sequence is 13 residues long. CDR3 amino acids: CASSRDYSYEQYF. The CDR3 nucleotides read TGTGCCAGCAGCAGGGACTACTCCTACGAGCAGTACTTC.